These 32 T cell receptor beta chains were all obtained from the same sample, sequenced in a study of blood T cell repertoires in COVID-19. Assay: immunoSEQ multiplex PCR; the TCRdb copy retains only in-frame clones and omits some. The table includes approximately 490,000 clones, 88% detected once. Sample: PBMCs or T cells enriched from blood (not recorded which). Receptor source: a woman aged 55-75 years who had recovered from COVID-19.

The rearrangement uses TRBV24-1 and TRBJ1-4; 8 bases are shared with TRBD1. Trimming took 12 bases from V and 3 from J; bases not matched to a gene: 5. CDR1 and CDR2 from the germline V gene are KGHDR and SFDVKD. The CDR3 consists of 13 residues. This chain's CDR3 is CAVQGEANEKLFF. DNA of the CDR3: TGTGCCGTACAGGGGGAGGCTAATGAAAAACTGTTTTTT.

The chain has TRBV20-1 and TRBJ2-7; 7 bases are a match to TRBD2. V lost 7 bases to trimming and J lost 4 bases; unmatched junction nucleotides: 4. Per germline, CDR1 DFQATT and CDR2 SNEGSKA (reference sequence). The CDR3 loop spans 11 amino acids. CDR3 loop: CSVGGGYEQYF. The CDR3 DNA reads as TGCAGTGTGGGGGGGGGATACGAGCAGTACTTC.

The chain couples TRBV6-2 or TRBV6-3 to TRBJ2-3; weak D call: TRBD1 (6 bases). V dropped 2 bases and J dropped 5 bases, with 11 bases sitting between them. The CDR3 is made up of 14 amino acids. Germline V CDR1 and CDR2: MNHEY, SVGEGT. The CDR3 sequence is CASSYVQGQDTQYF. In DNA form, the CDR3 reads TGTGCCAGCAGTTACGTCCAGGGGCAAGATACGCAGTATTTT.

About this clone itself: The same CDR3 is also encoded by other DNA sequences in this sample. This chain connects TRBV11-2 to TRBJ1-1; D is possibly TRBD1 (5 bases). Germline CDR1 SGHAT, CDR2 FQNNGV. The CDR3 sequence is 13 residues long. The V end lost 5 bases, the J end lost 3 bases, and 10 bases lay between the germline ends. The CDR3 sequence is CASSLQGYTEAFF. CDR3 bases: TGTGCCAGCAGCCTCCAGGGTTACACTGAAGCTTTCTTT.

About this clone itself: Other DNA variants within this sample encode the same CDR3. This rearrangement joins TRBV2 to TRBJ1-5; 10 nucleotides match TRBD1. Trimming at V came to 4 bases and at J to 4 bases, leaving 1 base not matched to a gene. Germline V gene sequence: CDR1 SNHLY, CDR2 FYNNEI. The CDR3 covers 14 residues. CDR3 sequence (DNA): TGTGCCAGCAGTGGGACAGGGGGGAATCAGCCCCAGCATTTT. This sequence encodes CASSGTGGNQPQHF.

The V gene is TRBV28, the J gene TRBJ2-5, with TRBD1 identical over 7 bases. The CDR3 spans 15 residues. Losses at the gene ends were 2 bases for V and 0 bases for J; bases not matched to a gene: 3. Germline V gene data show CDR1 as MDHEN and CDR2 as SYDVKM. The CDR3 coding sequence is TGTGCCAGCAGTTTACTAGACAGGGACCAAGAGACCCAGTACTTC. Translation gives CASSLLDRDQETQYF.

This chain uses TRBV11-2 with TRBJ1-5; the D is unclear. The CDR3 totals 13 residues. Deletions cut 1 base from V and 5 bases from J, with 6 bases between. Germline-derived CDR1 and CDR2 are SGHAT and FQNNGV. The DNA for the CDR3 is TGTGCCAGCAGCTTAGTCCGTCATCAGCCCCAGCATTTT. Encoded protein: CASSLVRHQPQHF.

The genes are TRBV2 and TRBJ1-2; a possible D gene is TRBD1 (6 bases). Germline CDR1 SNHLY, CDR2 FYNNEI. The CDR3 consists of 13 residues. The V end was cut by 3 bases, the J end by 2 bases, with 7 bases between. As DNA, the CDR3 is TGTGCCAGCAGTGATCAGGGGAACTATGGCTACACCTTC. Amino acids: CASSDQGNYGYTF.

The chain employs TRBV5-5 and TRBJ2-3; 8 bases line up with TRBD1. The germline V gene has CDR1 SGHKS and CDR2 YYEKEE (reference sequence). The CDR3 is made up of 14 amino acids. V trimming: 5 bases; J trimming: 0 bases; junction bases outside the gene matches: 2. The CDR3, as DNA: TGTGCCAGCAGAACAGGGGGGAGCACAGATACGCAGTATTTT. Translating gives CASRTGGSTDTQYF.

V gene TRBV7-2 combines with J gene TRBJ1-2; 7 nucleotides align to TRBD1. The CDR3 length is 14 residues. With V trimmed by 3 bases and J by 6 bases, 7 bases remained unmatched. From germline, CDR1 is SGHTA and CDR2 FQGNSA. Written as DNA, the CDR3 is TGTGCCAGCAGCTTTGTTGTAGGGGGCGATGGCTACACCTTC. Translated: CASSFVVGGDGYTF.

This chain connects TRBV25-1 to TRBJ2-3; TRBD2 might be the D (5 bases). CDR1 and CDR2 (germline): MGHDK, SYGVNS. V was pared by 2 bases and J by 1 base, with 16 bases between. This CDR3 contains 17 residues. CDR3 DNA: TGTGCCAGCAGTGAAGTTGGGAGTTGGGCTCGCACAGATACGCAGTATTTT. This encodes CASSEVGSWARTDTQYF.

Points on this clone: A read error may produce the germline difference seen at one junction end. V and J are TRBV7-7 and TRBJ2-1; 7 nucleotides align to TRBD2. This CDR3 has 15 amino acids. The germline gives CDR1 SSHAT, CDR2 FNYEAQ (reference sequence). CDR3 DNA sequence: TGTGCTAGCAGCTTAGGGAGCGGGGAGTACAATGAGCAGTTCTTC. As protein: CASSLGSGEYNEQFF.

The V and J genes are TRBV29-1 and TRBJ2-3; D is possibly TRBD2 (6 bases). Germline CDR1 and CDR2: SQVTM and ANQGSEA. Trimming cost V 7 bases and J 2 bases, with 16 bases left between them. The CDR3 loop spans 14 amino acids. CDR3 protein: CSARRGTPTDTQYF. In DNA, the CDR3 is TGCAGCGCCCGTCGGGGGACTCCCACAGATACGCAGTATTTT.

In regard to this clone: The CDR3 end shows no conserved phenylalanine or tryptophan, and so a read error is likely. The limits of the CDR3 on the DNA are not certain, so only TCRdb's listed CDR3 is given. This chain links TRBV5-6 with TRBJ2-4; TRBD2, the D gene given by the table, was not confirmed from the DNA. With termini counted, the CDR3 has 15 amino acids. Looked up from germline, CDR1 is SGHDT and CDR2 is YYEEEE. The CDR3 loop reads CASSLASGGAEGRSL.

The chain combines TRBV4-1 with TRBJ1-1, with 8 bases aligning to TRBD1. The CDR3 runs 15 residues. Germline assignment: CDR1 MGHRA and CDR2 YSYEKL. With 4 bases clipped from V and 4 bases from J, the junction kept 8 bases outside the gene matches. CDR3: CASSLLSTGGTEAFF. The DNA for the CDR3 is TGCGCCAGCAGCCTACTAAGTACAGGGGGCACTGAAGCTTTCTTT.

In this sample, this clone turned up once. V gene TRBV18 combines with J gene TRBJ1-1, with unresolved D. Germline CDR1 reads KGHSH; CDR2 reads LQKENI. The ends were cut back, 6 bases at V and 7 bases at J, with 18 bases in the middle. The CDR3 length is 14 residues. The CDR3 DNA reads as TGTGCCAGCTCTCCTACCACCCAAAGGAGTGAAGCTTTCTTT. It specifies CASSPTTQRSEAFF.

This chain links TRBV19 with TRBJ1-4; maybe TRBD1 (6 bases). CDR1 and CDR2 from the germline V gene are LNHDA and SQIVND (reference sequence). CDR3 length equals 14 residues. Trimming pared 5 bases from V and 6 bases from J, leaving 13 bases between. CDR3: CASSRAGDHEKLFF. Here the CDR3 DNA reads TGTGCCAGTAGTCGGGCAGGGGATCATGAAAAACTGTTTTTT.

The CDR3, as DNA: TGTGCCAGCTCACCTTCGGGGGACAGACTAAACTATGGCTACACCTTC. It yields the protein CASSPSGDRLNYGYTF. The chain combines TRBV18 with TRBJ1-2; TRBD1 matches at 7 bases. Germline V CDR1 and CDR2: KGHSH, LQKENI. The CDR3 is made up of 16 amino acids. After removal of 3 bases from V and 2 bases from J, the junction contained 9 bases not matched to a gene.

The V gene is TRBV5-1, the J gene TRBJ1-6; D unclear. V shed 2 bases and J shed 7 bases, with 10 bases lying between them. CDR1 is SGHRS, CDR2 YFSETQ, per germline. The CDR3 length is 14 residues. CDR3 in amino acids: CASSFSGDNSPLHF. CDR3 DNA: TGCGCCAGCAGCTTCTCGGGAGACAATTCACCCCTCCACTTT.

The V and J genes are TRBV7-9 and TRBJ2-1, with TRBD1 as a possible D gene (5 bases). The V end was cut by 2 bases, the J end by 4 bases, with 9 bases between. Germline V lookup: CDR1 SEHNR, CDR2 FQNEAQ (reference sequence). CDR3 size: 14 residues. CDR3 nucleotide sequence: TGTGCCAGCAGCTTAAACCAGGGTTACAATGAGCAGTTCTTC. Protein: CASSLNQGYNEQFF.

This clone occurred once. V is TRBV16 and J is TRBJ2-2, with unresolved D. V gave up 4 bases and J gave up 1 base, with 4 bases separating them. Germline V lookup: CDR1 KGHSY, CDR2 FQNENV. The CDR3 consists of 13 residues. The CDR3 nucleotides are TGTGCCAGCAGCCCCCAGAACACCGGGGAGCTGTTTTTT. It is translated as CASSPQNTGELFF.

CDR3 nucleotide sequence: TGTGCCAGCAGGACACAGGGGGCGAGCTCCTACAATGAGCAGTTCTTC. Translated, it gives CASRTQGASSYNEQFF. The chain uses TRBV2 and TRBJ2-1; 9 positions match TRBD1. J gave up 0 bases and V 6 bases, and 6 bases lay outside the gene matches. This CDR3 has 16 amino acids. Germline V gene sequence: CDR1 SNHLY, CDR2 FYNNEI.

The rearrangement uses TRBV12-5 and TRBJ2-2; no firm D call. CDR1 is LGHNT, CDR2 FRNRAP, per germline. The CDR3 totals 13 residues. V was cut by 6 bases and J by 3 bases, with 8 bases left in between. The CDR3 DNA reads as TGTGCTAGTGGCTTTACTTACACCGGGGAGCTGTTTTTT. Translated, it gives CASGFTYTGELFF. Full variable domain (missing parts from reference TRBV12-5 and TRBJ2-2): DARVTQTPRHKVTEMGQEVTMRCQPILGHNTVFWYRQTMMQGLELLAYFRNRAPLDDSGMPKDRFSAEMPDATLATLKIQPSEPRDSAVYFCASGFTYTGELFFGEGSRLTVL.

The chain's CDR3 is CASSLARDTYLRPLHF. In DNA form, the CDR3 reads TGTGCCAGCAGCTTAGCCCGGGACACCTACTTGAGGCCCCTCCACTTT. The chain carries TRBV11-2 and TRBJ1-6; possible D gene TRBD1, 6 bases. Trimming shortened V by 1 base and J by 13 bases, and 20 bases separated the two germline ends. Germline V gene sequence: CDR1 SGHAT, CDR2 FQNNGV. This CDR3 contains 16 residues.

The table lists this clone with a count of one. The chain carries TRBV6-6 and TRBJ2-3, with D perhaps TRBD2 (5 bases). CDR1 is MNHNY, CDR2 SVGAGI, per germline (reference sequence). This CDR3 is built from 16 residues. V was shortened by 5 bases and J by 1 base, with 16 bases between the two germline ends. The CDR3 nucleotides read TGTGCCAGCAGTCCTGGACGGGGAGTAGGCACAGATACGCAGTATTTT. It encodes CASSPGRGVGTDTQYF.

This clone was seen once. The rearrangement joins TRBV20-1 to TRBJ1-4; unclear D gene. Germline CDR1 is DFQATT and CDR2 is SNEGSKA (reference sequence). The CDR3 covers 11 residues. V lost 5 bases, J lost 7 bases, and 8 bases lay in between. The CDR3 region has the DNA TGCAGTGCTGTCTCCGGTGAAAAACTGTTTTTT. Protein product: CSAVSGEKLFF.

This chain uses TRBV12-5 with TRBJ1-2; weak D call: TRBD1 (6 bases). The germline V gene encodes CDR1 LGHNT and CDR2 FRNRAP. The V and J ends lost 1 base and 4 bases respectively, with 13 bases between them. CDR3 size: 15 residues. CDR3 DNA: TGTGCTAGTGGTTTGGAGCTGGGGGCGGGCTATGGCTACACCTTC. This codes for CASGLELGAGYGYTF.

In this sample, this clone turned up once. The chain is built from TRBV30 and TRBJ1-1, with 11 bases identical to TRBD1. CDR3 size: 15 residues. Germline assignment: CDR1 GTSNPN and CDR2 SVGIG (reference sequence). With V trimmed by 5 bases and J by 1 base, 6 bases remained unmatched. Here the CDR3 reads CAWGMDRGPNTEAFF. As DNA, the CDR3 is TGTGCCTGGGGAATGGACAGGGGGCCGAACACTGAAGCTTTCTTT. The full variable domain, its missing parts supplied by reference TRBV30 and TRBJ1-1, is SQTIHQWPATLVQPVGSPLSLECTVEGTSNPNLYWYRQAAGRGLQLLFYSVGIGQISSEVPQNLSASRPQDRQFILSSKKLLLSDSGFYLCAWGMDRGPNTEAFFGQGTRLTVV.

The chain recombines TRBV3-1 (or the pseudogene TRBV3-2) with TRBJ1-5, with D unresolved. This CDR3 comprises 14 residues. Trimming cost V 4 bases and J 7 bases, with 14 bases left between them. Germline V CDR1 and CDR2: LGHDT, YNNKEL (reference sequence). CDR3 coding DNA: TGTGCCAGCAGCCCTGACGCCCGGGAACAGCCCCAGCATTTT. This codes for CASSPDAREQPQHF.

This chain joins TRBV14 and TRBJ2-7; perhaps TRBD1 as D (6 bases). Germline loops: CDR1 SGHDN, CDR2 FVKESK. Trimming took 3 bases from V and 5 from J, leaving 17 bases between them. This CDR3 comprises 15 residues. Here the CDR3 DNA reads TGTGCCAGCAGCCAGCAAACCCAGGGGATCCACGAGCAGTACTTC. It codes for CASSQQTQGIHEQYF. The full variable domain, with the rest looked up from reference TRBV14 and TRBJ2-7, is EAGVTQFPSHSVIEKGQTVTLRCDPISGHDNLYWYRRVMGKEIKFLLHFVKESKQDESGMPNNRFLAERTGGTYSTLKVQPAELEDSGVYFCASSQQTQGIHEQYFGPGTRLTVT.

The chain employs TRBV27 and TRBJ1-2; 8 bases match TRBD1. CDR3 length equals 14 residues. Germline V gene sequence: CDR1 MNHEY, CDR2 SMNVEV (reference sequence). Losses at the gene ends were 4 bases for V and 5 bases for J; bases not matched to a gene: 6. The CDR3 sequence is CASSSRQGWYGYTF. For the CDR3, the DNA is TGTGCCAGCAGTTCGCGACAGGGGTGGTATGGCTACACCTTC.

The chain couples TRBV5-1 to TRBJ2-5, with 9 bases identical to TRBD1. From germline, CDR1 is SGHRS and CDR2 YFSETQ. V lost 4 bases, J lost 5 bases, and 9 bases stayed unmatched. The CDR3 covers 15 residues. The CDR3 loop is CASSGEQGAGETQYF. In nucleotides, the CDR3 is TGCGCCAGCAGCGGAGAACAGGGGGCAGGGGAGACCCAGTACTTC.